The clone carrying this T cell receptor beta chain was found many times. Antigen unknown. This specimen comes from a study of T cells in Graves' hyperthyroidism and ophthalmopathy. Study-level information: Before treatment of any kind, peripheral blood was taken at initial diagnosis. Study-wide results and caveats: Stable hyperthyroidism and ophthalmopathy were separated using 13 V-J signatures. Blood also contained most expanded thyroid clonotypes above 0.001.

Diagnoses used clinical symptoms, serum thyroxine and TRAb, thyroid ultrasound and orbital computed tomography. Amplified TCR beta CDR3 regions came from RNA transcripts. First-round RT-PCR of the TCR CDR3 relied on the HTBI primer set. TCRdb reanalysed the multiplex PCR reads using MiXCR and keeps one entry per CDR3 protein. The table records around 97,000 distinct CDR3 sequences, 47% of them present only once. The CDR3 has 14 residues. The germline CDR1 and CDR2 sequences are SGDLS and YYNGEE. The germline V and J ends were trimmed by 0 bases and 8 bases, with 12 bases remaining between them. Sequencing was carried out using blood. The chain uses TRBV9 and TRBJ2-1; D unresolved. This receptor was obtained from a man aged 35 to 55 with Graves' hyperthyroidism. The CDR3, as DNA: TGTGCCAGCAGCGTAGGGTTTGTTGGGGATGAGCAGTTCTTC. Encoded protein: CASSVGFVGDEQFF.